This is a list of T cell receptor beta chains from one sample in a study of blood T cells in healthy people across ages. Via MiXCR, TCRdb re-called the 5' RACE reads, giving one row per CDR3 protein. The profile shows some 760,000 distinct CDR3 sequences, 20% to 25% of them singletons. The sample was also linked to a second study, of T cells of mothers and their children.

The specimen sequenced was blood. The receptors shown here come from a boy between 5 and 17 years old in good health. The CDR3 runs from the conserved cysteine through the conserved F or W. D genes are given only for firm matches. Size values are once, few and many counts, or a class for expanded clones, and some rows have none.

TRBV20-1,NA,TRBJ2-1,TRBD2,TGCAGTGCTAGTTTTCGGGGGAGGGGTGAGCAGTTCTTC,CSASFRGRGEQFF
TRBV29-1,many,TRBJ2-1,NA,TGCAGCGTTGAAGATCCCGACAGGAGCTCCTACAATGAGCAGTTCTTC,CSVEDPDRSSYNEQFF
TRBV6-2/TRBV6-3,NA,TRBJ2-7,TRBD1,TGTGCCAGCAGCCAGTCCGGGACAGGGCAATCCGAGCAGTACTTC,CASSQSGTGQSEQYF
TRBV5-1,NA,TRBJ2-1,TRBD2,TGCGCCAGCAGCGGGGCCCTAGCGGGTCTTGGTGAGCAGTTCTTC,CASSGALAGLGEQFF
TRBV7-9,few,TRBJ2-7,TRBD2,TGTGCCAGCAGCTTATGGAACGGGGGGGGATTCGACGAGCAGTACTTC,CASSLWNGGGFDEQYF
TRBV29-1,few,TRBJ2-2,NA,TGCAGCGTTAAGGGCAGCTCGAACACCGGGGAGCTGTTTTTT,CSVKGSSNTGELFF
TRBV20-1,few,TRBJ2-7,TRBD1,TGCAGTGCAACTGGGACAGATCCCTCCTACGAGCAGTACTTC,CSATGTDPSYEQYF
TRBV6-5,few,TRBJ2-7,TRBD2,TGTGCCAGCAGTGACCCGGGACTAGCGCCCTACGAGCAGTACTTC,CASSDPGLAPYEQYF
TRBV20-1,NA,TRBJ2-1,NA,TGCAGTGCTAGAGGAAATGGGGCTTATAATGAGCAGTTCTTC,CSARGNGAYNEQFF
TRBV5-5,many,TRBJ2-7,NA,TGTGCCAGCAGCTTGAATGCCTACGAGCAGTACTTC,CASSLNAYEQYF